This record concerns one T cell receptor (beta chain) sequence. Its antigen is as yet unknown. The sample belongs to a study of cytomegalovirus exposure and HLA in healthy donors. Points from the study as a whole: Later work found that TCR association rates differed between HLA loci; DRB1 had the most and HLA-C the fewest.

These donors, healthy bone marrow donors, were studied. The CDR3 consists of 19 residues. The V end lost 4 bases, the J end lost 9 bases, and 31 bases lay between the germline ends. CDR1 and CDR2 (germline): LNHDA, SQIVND (reference sequence). The PCR was carried out with 60 Vbeta primers and 13 Jbeta primers. Measured with immunoSEQ multiplex PCR; TCRdb has only the in-frame clones, and not every one. The data include 130,000 to 150,000 clones; the top ten clones carry 1.5% to 2%. J is TRBJ1-5 and V is TRBV19; perhaps TRBD1 as D (5 bases). The sequenced sample was PBMCs. This receptor was taken from a woman in her forties or fifties in good health and CMV-seronegative. The CDR3 is CASSTVQARVGARTRPQHF. CDR3 bases: TGTGCCAGTAGTACCGTCCAGGCCCGAGTAGGGGCTAGGACCCGGCCCCAGCATTTT.